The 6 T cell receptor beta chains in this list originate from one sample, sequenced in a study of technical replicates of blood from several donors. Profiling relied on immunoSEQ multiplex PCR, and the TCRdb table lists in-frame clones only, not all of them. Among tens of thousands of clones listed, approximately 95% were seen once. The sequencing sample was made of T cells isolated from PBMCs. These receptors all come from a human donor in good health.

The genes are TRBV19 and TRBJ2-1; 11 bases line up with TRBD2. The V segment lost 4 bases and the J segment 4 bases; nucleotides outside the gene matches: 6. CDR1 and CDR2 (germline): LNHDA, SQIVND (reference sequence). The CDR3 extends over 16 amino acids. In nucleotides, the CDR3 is TGTGCCAGTAGTAAAGCGGGACTAGCGGCGTACAATGAGCAGTTCTTC. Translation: CASSKAGLAAYNEQFF.

The DNA of the CDR3 is TGTGCCAGCAGCTTCCAGGGGTCCTACGAGCAGTACTTC. Translating gives CASSFQGSYEQYF. V and J are TRBV11-2 and TRBJ2-7, with D possibly being TRBD1 (6 bases). The CDR3 is 13 residues long. The germline V gene has CDR1 SGHAT and CDR2 FQNNGV. The V end lost 3 bases, the J end lost 1 base, and 7 bases lay between the germline ends.

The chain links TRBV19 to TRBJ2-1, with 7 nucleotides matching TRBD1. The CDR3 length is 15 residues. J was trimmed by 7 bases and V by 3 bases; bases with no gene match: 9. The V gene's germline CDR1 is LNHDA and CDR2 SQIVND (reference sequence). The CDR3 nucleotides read TGTGCCAGTAGTATCTCCGGGACAGCCCCAAATGAGCAGTTCTTC. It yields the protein CASSISGTAPNEQFF.

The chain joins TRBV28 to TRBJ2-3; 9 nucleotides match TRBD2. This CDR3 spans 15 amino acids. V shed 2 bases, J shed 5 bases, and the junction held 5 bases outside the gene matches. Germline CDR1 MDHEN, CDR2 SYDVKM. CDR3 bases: TGTGCCAGCAGTTTAGATAGCGGGAGCCTAGATACGCAGTATTTT. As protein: CASSLDSGSLDTQYF. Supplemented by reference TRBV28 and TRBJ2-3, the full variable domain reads DVKVTQSSRYLVKRTGEKVFLECVQDMDHENMFWYRQDPGLGLRLIYFSYDVKMKEKGDIPEGYSVSREKKERFSLILESASTNQTSMYLCASSLDSGSLDTQYFGPGTRLTVL.

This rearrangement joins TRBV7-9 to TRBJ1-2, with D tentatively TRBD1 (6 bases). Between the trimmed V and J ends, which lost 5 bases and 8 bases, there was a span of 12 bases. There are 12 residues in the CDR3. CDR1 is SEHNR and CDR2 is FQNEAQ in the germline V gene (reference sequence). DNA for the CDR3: TGTGCCAGCAGCCAGGGGCTATGGGGCTACACCTTC. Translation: CASSQGLWGYTF.

DNA of the CDR3: TGCGCCAGCAGCTTGGTGGGACAGAGAGAAGAGACCCAGTACTTC. Translating it yields CASSLVGQREETQYF. This chain joins TRBV5-1 and TRBJ2-5, with 7 nucleotides matching TRBD1. Germline loops: CDR1 SGHRS, CDR2 YFSETQ. V lost 0 bases, J lost 3 bases, and 5 bases stayed unmatched. The CDR3 length is 15 residues.